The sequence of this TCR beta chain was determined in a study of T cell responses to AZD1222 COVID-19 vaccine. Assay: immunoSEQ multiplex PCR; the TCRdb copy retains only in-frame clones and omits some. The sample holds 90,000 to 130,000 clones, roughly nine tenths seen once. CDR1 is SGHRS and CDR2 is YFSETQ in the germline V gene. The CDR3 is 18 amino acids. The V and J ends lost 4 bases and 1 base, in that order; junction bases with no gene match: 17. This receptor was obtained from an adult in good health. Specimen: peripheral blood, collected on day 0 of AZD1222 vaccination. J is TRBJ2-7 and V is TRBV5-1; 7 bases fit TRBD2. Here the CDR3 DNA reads TGCGCCAGCAGCGCTGGATGGGGAGGTCTAGCGGAGTCCTACGAGCAGTACTTC. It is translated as CASSAGWGGLAESYEQYF.